The 16 T cell receptor beta chains reported below all come from one sample, sequenced in a study of shared clonotypes between healthy human individuals. CD45RO negativity and positive selection for CCR7 defined naive CD8 cells, a population that excluded terminally differentiated effector memory CD45RA+ cells. Only in-frame clones appear in the TCRdb table, and some are missing; sequencing was by immunoSEQ multiplex PCR. In the table there are approximately 650,000 clones, nearly 97% of which are singletons. Source material: naive CD8+ T cells sorted from blood. The receptor set was obtained from a young woman in good health.

The CDR3 DNA sequence: TGTGCCAGCAGTGAATCCGCGGAACTCTCTGGAAACACCATATATTTT. Its translation is CASSESAELSGNTIYF. This rearrangement joins TRBV2 to TRBJ1-3; the D is unclear. This CDR3 comprises 16 residues. Trimming shortened V by 2 bases and J by 0 bases, and 11 bases separated the two germline ends. Germline CDR1 and CDR2: SNHLY and FYNNEI.

The chain is built from TRBV7-9 and TRBJ2-5, with D possibly being TRBD1 (6 bases). Germline CDR1 reads SEHNR; CDR2 reads FQNEAQ (reference sequence). This CDR3 has 16 amino acids. Trimming took off 2 bases at V and 5 bases at J, with 18 bases between the two ends. In DNA form, the CDR3 reads TGTGCCAGCAGCTTAATTGTGCAGGGGAAATTCGAGACCCAGTACTTC. It encodes CASSLIVQGKFETQYF.

The chain uses TRBV4-1 and TRBJ2-7; no reliable D call. Germline-derived CDR1 and CDR2 are MGHRA and YSYEKL. CDR3 length: 13 amino acids. V gave up 0 bases and J gave up 3 bases, with 6 bases separating them. The CDR3 DNA is TGCGCCAGCAGCCAAGAGTCATTCTACGAGCAGTACTTC. This translates into CASSQESFYEQYF.

This rearrangement joins TRBV7-9 to TRBJ2-1; tentative D call: TRBD1 (6 bases). V lost 3 bases and J lost 7, with 13 bases in between. Germline CDR1 SEHNR, CDR2 FQNEAQ (reference sequence). This CDR3 spans 14 amino acids. The CDR3 protein is CASSFPGAPNEQFF. In DNA, the CDR3 is TGTGCCAGCAGCTTTCCAGGGGCCCCGAATGAGCAGTTCTTC.

This chain uses TRBV7-9 with TRBJ1-2, with TRBD1 identical over 7 bases. The ends lost 5 bases at V and 1 base at J; junction bases unmatched: 4. Germline V lookup: CDR1 SEHNR, CDR2 FQNEAQ (reference sequence). The CDR3 sequence is 14 residues long. Here the CDR3 reads CASSQGQNNYGYTF. CDR3 in DNA: TGTGCCAGCAGCCAGGGACAGAATAACTATGGCTACACCTTC.

This chain connects TRBV7-8 to TRBJ2-1, with 8 bases that match TRBD2. The CDR3 has 19 amino acids. The germline V gene encodes CDR1 SGHVS and CDR2 FQNEAQ. J gave up 2 bases and V 4 bases, and 16 bases lay outside the gene matches. The CDR3 is CASSYEGGATSDPYNEQFF. Written as DNA, the CDR3 is TGTGCCAGCAGCTACGAAGGGGGGGCGACTAGCGATCCCTACAATGAGCAGTTCTTC.

The rearrangement links TRBV10-3 to TRBJ2-7, with a weak D call TRBD1 (5 bases). The CDR3 consists of 13 residues. V lost 6 bases, J lost 6 bases, and 15 bases lay in between. Germline lookup yields CDR1 ENHRY and CDR2 SYGVKD. The CDR3: CAISSTETREQYF. Here the CDR3 DNA reads TGTGCCATCAGCTCGACAGAGACTCGCGAGCAGTACTTC.

The J gene is TRBJ1-5, the V gene TRBV28, with 7 bases that match TRBD1. Germline trimming cut 5 bases from V and 5 bases from J; bases unmatched to any gene: 12. The CDR3 consists of 16 residues. From germline, CDR1 is MDHEN and CDR2 SYDVKM. This CDR3 is CASSPTHRGADQPQHF. CDR3 nucleotides: TGTGCCAGCAGTCCCACCCACAGGGGCGCGGATCAGCCCCAGCATTTT.

The chain employs TRBV10-1 and TRBJ2-3; 7 nucleotides align to TRBD2. Germline V gene data show CDR1 as WNHNN and CDR2 as SYGVQD (reference sequence). Germline trimming cut 0 bases from V and 2 bases from J; bases unmatched to any gene: 8. This CDR3 has 17 amino acids. CDR3 region: CASSESDGRGITDTQYF. DNA of the CDR3: TGCGCCAGCAGTGAGTCTGATGGGCGGGGGATCACAGATACGCAGTATTTT.

The V and J genes are TRBV9 and TRBJ2-7; 12 positions agree with TRBD2. The CDR3 length is 18 residues. The trim removed 1 base at V and 4 bases at J, leaving 12 bases unmatched. Germline lookup yields CDR1 SGDLS and CDR2 YYNGEE. The chain's CDR3 is CASSVFQGLAGKFYEQYF. The CDR3 nucleotides are TGTGCCAGCAGCGTATTCCAAGGACTAGCGGGAAAGTTTTACGAGCAGTACTTC.

The chain employs TRBV27 and TRBJ2-1, with 10 bases that match TRBD2. Germline CDR1 and CDR2: MNHEY and SMNVEV (reference sequence). V gave up 3 bases and J gave up 4 bases; unmatched junction bases: 3. The CDR3 is made up of 15 amino acids. CDR3 amino acids: CASSFGTSVYNEQFF. The CDR3 DNA is TGTGCCAGCAGTTTCGGGACTAGCGTATACAATGAGCAGTTCTTC.

The chain couples TRBV5-6 to TRBJ2-2, with D perhaps assigned TRBD1 or TRBD2 (5 bases each). The V end was cut by 0 bases, the J end by 7 bases, with 10 bases between. The CDR3 consists of 14 residues. Per the germline V gene, CDR1 is SGHDT and CDR2 is YYEEEE. CDR3 amino acids: CASSLGEGIGELFF. The DNA for the CDR3 is TGTGCCAGCAGCTTGGGAGAGGGGATCGGGGAGCTGTTTTTT.

J is TRBJ2-2 and V is TRBV2; 9 nucleotides line up with TRBD1. The germline V gene encodes CDR1 SNHLY and CDR2 FYNNEI. Trimming cost V 9 bases and J 2 bases; bases outside gene matches: 4. This CDR3 comprises 14 residues. CDR3 in amino acids: CARRDRENTGELFF. The CDR3 DNA reads as TGTGCCAGGCGGGACAGGGAAAACACCGGGGAGCTGTTTTTT.

The CDR3 here is CASSLASRTSSYEQYF. As DNA, the CDR3 is TGTGCCAGCAGCTTAGCGTCGAGGACTAGCTCCTACGAGCAGTACTTC. The chain recombines TRBV7-6 with TRBJ2-7; the match to TRBD2 covers 7 bases. Per the germline V gene, CDR1 is SGHVS and CDR2 is FNYEAQ. The CDR3 totals 16 residues. Trimming at V came to 0 bases and at J to 0 bases, leaving 5 bases not matched to a gene. Full variable domain (outside the CDR3, taken from reference TRBV7-6 and TRBJ2-7): GAGVSQSPRYKVTKRGQDVALRCDPISGHVSLYWYRQALGQGPEFLTYFNYEAQQDKSGLPNDRFSAERPEGSISTLTIQRTEQRDSAMYRCASSLASRTSSYEQYFGPGTRLTVT.

The chain employs TRBV19 and TRBJ2-7; D gene unclear. The CDR3 consists of 14 residues. The V end lost 5 bases, the J end lost 6 bases, and 17 bases lay between the germline ends. Germline lookup yields CDR1 LNHDA and CDR2 SQIVND (reference sequence). Here the CDR3 reads CASSYGSFSSEQYF. CDR3 nucleotides: TGTGCCAGTAGTTATGGGTCATTCTCATCCGAGCAGTACTTC.

V usage is TRBV10-1 and J usage is TRBJ2-7, with unresolved D. This CDR3 region has 11 residues. V shed 8 bases and J shed 4 bases, with 9 bases lying between them. From germline, CDR1 is WNHNN and CDR2 SYGVQD (reference sequence). CDR3 protein: CASGVGYEQYF. In DNA form, the CDR3 reads TGCGCCAGCGGCGTTGGGTACGAGCAGTACTTC.